This TCR beta chain was captured by sequencing in a study of T cells expressing NK-cell markers. This CDR3 has 16 amino acids. Germline V CDR1 and CDR2: DFQATT, SNEGSKA (reference sequence). TCRdb reprocessed the 5' RACE reads, keeping one entry per CDR3 protein, no DNA. Its table records about 120,000 distinct CDR3 sequences. The V and J genes are TRBV20-1 and TRBJ1-2; TCRdb's assignment of TRBD1 cannot be checked, as there is no DNA. The TCR sequence derives from a woman aged 18 to 75 in good health. Sequencing was carried out using blood T cells: a sorted CD56 or NKG2C T cell subset, CD4+ or CD8+ T cells, or bulk PBMC T cells (not recorded which). The CDR3 protein is CSAGTLGDRANYGYTF.